The 20 T cell receptor beta chains below all came from one sample that was sequenced in a study of prognosis after radiotherapy for stage I lung cancer. The study amplified the TCR beta CDR3 region from genomic DNA. This amplification was carried out by two rounds of multiplex PCR. Individual primers that were specific to each TRBV and TRBJ gene served in first-round PCR. MiXCR, applied by TCRdb to the multiplex PCR reads, yields one record per CDR3 protein. The table includes some 39,000 distinct CDR3 sequences, approximately 25% detected once. Sequencing was performed on PBMCs, taken before or after stereotactic body radiation therapy (not recorded which). Receptors were obtained from a donor over 45 with non-small cell lung cancer.

This clonotype was observed at least ten times. The chain carries TRBV7-2 and TRBJ2-7, with TRBD1 matching 7 bases. CDR1 and CDR2 (germline): SGHTA, FQGNSA. V gave up 3 bases and J gave up 2 bases; unmatched junction bases: 4. The CDR3 totals 14 residues. CDR3 sequence reads: CASSLGTATYEQYF. CDR3 nucleotide sequence: TGTGCCAGCAGCTTGGGGACAGCGACCTACGAGCAGTACTTC. Variable domain in full (rest from reference TRBV7-2 and TRBJ2-7): GAGVSQSPSNKVTEKGKDVELRCDPISGHTALYWYRQSLGQGLEFLIYFQGNSAPDKSGLPSDRFSAERTGGSVSTLTIQRTQQEDSAVYLCASSLGTATYEQYFGPGTRLTVT.

Comments on this clonotype: This likely traces to a read error, being one base from a far larger clone. V gene TRBV6-2 or TRBV6-3 combines with J gene TRBJ1-5; TRBD1 might be the D (5 bases). CDR3 length equals 14 residues. V was trimmed by 8 bases and J by 6 bases, leaving 17 bases between them. Per germline, CDR1 MNHEY and CDR2 SVGEGT. The DNA for the CDR3 is TGTGCCAGCCTCAACTCAGGGAAGGGTCAGCCCCAGCATTTT. This gives the protein CASLNSGKGQPQHF.

This clonotype was seen ten or more times. CDR3 nucleotide sequence: TGTGCCAGCCTGGACGAGTCCCATGGCTACACCTTC. Its translation is CASLDESHGYTF. The chain employs TRBV28 and TRBJ1-2; D is ambiguous. Trimming cost V 8 bases and J 6 bases, with 13 bases left between them. The CDR3 contains 12 residues. The V gene's germline CDR1 is MDHEN and CDR2 SYDVKM.

On this clonotype itself: A much larger clone sits a single nucleotide away, making a read error possible. The CDR3 DNA reads TGTGCCAGCAACCGCCTGGGCACTGAAGCTTTCTTT. Its protein is CASNRLGTEAFF. The chain couples TRBV6-2 or TRBV6-3 to TRBJ1-1, with no clear D. Trimming took off 7 bases at V and 4 bases at J, with 10 bases between the two ends. Germline V gene sequence: CDR1 MNHEY, CDR2 SVGEGT. CDR3 size: 12 residues.

This clonotype occurred many times. The rearrangement joins TRBV28 to TRBJ2-7; TRBD1 or TRBD2 may be the D gene (6 bases each). CDR1 is MDHEN and CDR2 is SYDVKM in the germline V gene. V lost 7 bases to trimming and J lost 2 bases, with 9 bases between them. The CDR3 runs to 12 residues. CDR3 sequence: CASTGAPYEQYF. The CDR3 coding sequence is TGTGCCAGCACGGGGGCCCCCTACGAGCAGTACTTC.

This clonotype was seen many times. The CDR3 loop reads CASSPRGRDTDTQYF. In DNA form, the CDR3 reads TGTGCCAGCAGCCCCCGAGGGAGAGACACAGATACGCAGTATTTT. The chain has TRBV3-1 and TRBJ2-3, with D tentatively TRBD2 (5 bases). The CDR3 has 15 residues. The germline V gene has CDR1 LGHDT and CDR2 YNNKEL (reference sequence). Trimming removed 4 bases at V and 2 bases at J, with 13 bases between.

This clonotype was counted many times. The rearrangement links TRBV14 to TRBJ2-5, with 12 bases that match TRBD2. Unmatched junction bases numbered 11, after V lost 10 bases and J lost 2 bases. The CDR3 extends over 16 amino acids. The germline CDR1 and CDR2 sequences are SGHDN and FVKESK. The CDR3 bases are TGTGCCACCTCCACCGGGACTAGCGGGTCACAAGAGACCCAGTACTTC. Its protein product is CATSTGTSGSQETQYF.

This clonotype appeared many times. This chain links TRBV2 with TRBJ1-1; D call uncertain. This CDR3 has 13 residues. Looked up from germline, CDR1 is SNHLY and CDR2 is FYNNEI. V gave up 4 bases and J gave up 1 base, with 7 bases separating them. The CDR3 reads CASSAGWNTEAFF. In DNA, the CDR3 is TGTGCCAGCAGTGCCGGGTGGAACACTGAAGCTTTCTTT.

V is TRBV3-1 and J is TRBJ2-7; D possibly corresponds to TRBD1 (6 bases). Deletions cut 3 bases from V and 3 bases from J, with 15 bases between. Germline V lookup: CDR1 LGHDT, CDR2 YNNKEL (reference sequence). The length of the CDR3 is 15 residues. The CDR3 sequence is CASSHTGTGSYEQYF. The CDR3 coding sequence is TGTGCCAGCAGCCACACCGGAACAGGGAGCTACGAGCAGTACTTC.

This clonotype was detected ten times or more. CDR3 bases: TGTGCCAGCAGTTTAGGGACAGGCTATCAGCCCCAGCATTTT. Amino acids: CASSLGTGYQPQHF. The chain employs TRBV28 and TRBJ1-5; TRBD1 aligns across 8 bases. Germline V gene sequence: CDR1 MDHEN, CDR2 SYDVKM. The CDR3 extends over 14 amino acids. The V gene end was trimmed by 2 bases and the J gene end by 5 bases; junction bases not matched to a gene: 2.

Comment on this clonotype: A single base separates this from a much larger clone, so it may be a read error. The chain combines TRBV6-2 or TRBV6-3 with TRBJ2-5, with 10 positions matching TRBD2. The CDR3 consists of 15 residues. CDR1 is MNHEY, CDR2 SVGEGT, per germline. CDR3 sequence: CACSSGRPAQETQYF. The DNA of the CDR3 is TGTGCCTGCAGTAGCGGGAGGCCCGCACAAGAGACCCAGTACTTC.

Sample share makes this clonotype medium-sized. V and J are TRBV6-1 and TRBJ2-7, with D perhaps matching TRBD1 or TRBD2 (6 bases each). CDR1 and CDR2 (germline): MNHNS, SASEGT. The CDR3 is 15 amino acids. The V end was cut by 6 bases, the J end by 4 bases, with 19 bases between. CDR3 loop: CASSNLNGGAYEQYF. The CDR3 DNA reads as TGTGCCAGCAGCAATCTAAACGGGGGCGCGTACGAGCAGTACTTC.

The rearrangement links TRBV5-5 to TRBJ1-3; D not certain. This CDR3 region has 13 residues. CDR1 is SGHKS and CDR2 is YYEKEE in the germline V gene (reference sequence). The V and J ends lost 4 bases and 2 bases respectively, with 7 bases between them. CDR3 DNA sequence: TGTGCCAGCAGCCTGAGCGCTGGAAACACCATATATTTT. Amino acid sequence: CASSLSAGNTIYF.

In its sample, this clonotype was seen many times. V usage is TRBV10-2 and J usage is TRBJ2-2; D call uncertain. The germline V and J ends were trimmed by 6 bases and 3 bases, with 8 bases remaining between them. Per the germline V gene, CDR1 is WSHSY and CDR2 is SAAADI. The CDR3 is made up of 13 amino acids. The chain's CDR3 is CASRVLDTGELFF. CDR3 sequence (DNA): TGCGCCAGCAGGGTTTTGGACACCGGGGAGCTGTTTTTT.

This clonotype was seen ten or more times. The chain couples TRBV5-6 to TRBJ2-1; 8 nucleotides match TRBD1. Germline V gene data show CDR1 as SGHDT and CDR2 as YYEEEE. The CDR3 is 16 residues long. V trimming: 1 base; J trimming: 7 bases; junction bases outside the gene matches: 10. In DNA, the CDR3 is TGTGCCAGCAGCTTGTTGGCAGGGGGCGCGGGGAATGAGCAGTTCTTC. It yields the protein CASSLLAGGAGNEQFF.

This clonotype was picked up many times. This chain connects TRBV5-1 to TRBJ2-2; D perhaps matches TRBD1 (5 bases). V was shortened by 4 bases and J by 4 bases, with 14 bases between the two germline ends. The CDR3 is made up of 15 amino acids. Germline V gene lookup returns CDR1 SGHRS and CDR2 YFSETQ. The CDR3 sequence is CASSVSPGLTGELFF. CDR3 DNA sequence: TGCGCCAGCAGCGTCAGTCCAGGGCTCACCGGGGAGCTGTTTTTT.

V gene TRBV30 combines with J gene TRBJ2-5; D is unclear. The CDR3 spans 11 residues. Germline values: CDR1 GTSNPN, CDR2 SVGIG (reference sequence). V was shortened by 2 bases and J by 4 bases, with 5 bases between the two germline ends. Here the CDR3 reads CAWSTLETQYF. Here the CDR3 DNA reads TGTGCCTGGAGTACTTTAGAGACCCAGTACTTC. The full variable domain, in which reference TRBV30 and TRBJ2-5 provide the parts outside the CDR3, is SQTIHQWPATLVQPVGSPLSLECTVEGTSNPNLYWYRQAAGRGLQLLFYSVGIGQISSEVPQNLSASRPQDRQFILSSKKLLLSDSGFYLCAWSTLETQYFGPGTRLLVL.

The rearrangement links TRBV3-1 to TRBJ1-1, with a weak D call TRBD1 (5 bases). The CDR3 loop spans 19 amino acids. The germline V and J ends were trimmed by 0 bases and 3 bases, with 23 bases remaining between them. The germline CDR1 and CDR2 sequences are LGHDT and YNNKEL (reference sequence). This CDR3 is CASSQDGGAWGLGDTEAFF. CDR3 DNA sequence: TGTGCCAGCAGCCAAGATGGAGGAGCCTGGGGGTTGGGGGACACTGAAGCTTTCTTT. Combining the CDR3 with reference TRBV3-1 and TRBJ1-1 gives the whole variable domain DTAVSQTPKYLVTQMGNDKSIKCEQNLGHDTMYWYKQDSKKFLKIMFSYNNKELIINETVPNRFSPKSPDKAHLNLHINSLELGDSAVYFCASSQDGGAWGLGDTEAFFGQGTRLTVV.

There are many counts of this clonotype. J is TRBJ1-1 and V is TRBV2; D might be TRBD1 (6 bases). This CDR3 has 15 residues. V shed 7 bases and J shed 4 bases, with 19 bases lying between them. Germline CDR1 and CDR2: SNHLY and FYNNEI. The CDR3 coding sequence is TGTGCCAGCACCATAACTGGGGGCTGGGGCACTGAAGCTTTCTTT. This sequence encodes CASTITGGWGTEAFF.

This clonotype was seen more than once but under ten times. The chain links TRBV5-6 to TRBJ2-5; perhaps TRBD1 as D (7 bases). The CDR3 is 18 amino acids. From germline, CDR1 is SGHDT and CDR2 YYEEEE. Trimming pared 4 bases from V and 5 bases from J, leaving 27 bases between. The CDR3 region has the DNA TGTGCCAGCAGCCTACAGGTGACAGGGCACCCTGGGGGGGAGACCCAGTACTTC. It encodes CASSLQVTGHPGGETQYF.